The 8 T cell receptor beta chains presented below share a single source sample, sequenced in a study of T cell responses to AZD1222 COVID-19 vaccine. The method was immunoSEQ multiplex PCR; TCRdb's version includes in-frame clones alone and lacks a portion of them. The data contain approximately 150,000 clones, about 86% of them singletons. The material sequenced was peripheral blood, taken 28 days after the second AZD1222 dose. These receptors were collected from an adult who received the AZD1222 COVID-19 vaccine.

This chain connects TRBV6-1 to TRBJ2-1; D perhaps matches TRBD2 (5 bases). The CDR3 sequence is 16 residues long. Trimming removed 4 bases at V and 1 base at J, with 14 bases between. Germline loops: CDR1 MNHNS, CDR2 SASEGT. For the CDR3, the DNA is TGTGCCAGCAGTGTTGTCCAAGGACTTTCCTACAATGAGCAGTTCTTC. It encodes CASSVVQGLSYNEQFF.

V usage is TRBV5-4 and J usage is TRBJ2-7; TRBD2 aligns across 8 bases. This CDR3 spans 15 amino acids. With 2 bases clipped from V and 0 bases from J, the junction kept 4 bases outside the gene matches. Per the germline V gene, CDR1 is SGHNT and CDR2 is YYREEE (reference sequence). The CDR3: CASSFRTSLSYEQYF. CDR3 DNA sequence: TGTGCCAGCAGCTTTCGGACTAGCCTCTCCTACGAGCAGTACTTC. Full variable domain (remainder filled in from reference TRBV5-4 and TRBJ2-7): ETGVTQSPTHLIKTRGQQVTLRCSSQSGHNTVSWYQQALGQGPQFIFQYYREEENGRGNFPPRFSGLQFPNYSSELNVNALELDDSALYLCASSFRTSLSYEQYFGPGTRLTVT.

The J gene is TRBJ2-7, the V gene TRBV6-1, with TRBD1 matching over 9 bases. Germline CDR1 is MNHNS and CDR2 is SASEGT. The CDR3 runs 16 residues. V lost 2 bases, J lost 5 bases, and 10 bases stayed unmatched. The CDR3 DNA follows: TGTGCCAGCAGTGAACTACAGGGGGCCCCCTTGGACGAGCAGTACTTC. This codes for CASSELQGAPLDEQYF.

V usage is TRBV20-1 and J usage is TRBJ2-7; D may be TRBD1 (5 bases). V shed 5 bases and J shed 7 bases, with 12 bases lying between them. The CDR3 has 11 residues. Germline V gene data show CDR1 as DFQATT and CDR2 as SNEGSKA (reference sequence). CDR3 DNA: TGCAGTGCTTTGGACACCTTGGAGCAGTACTTC. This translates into CSALDTLEQYF.

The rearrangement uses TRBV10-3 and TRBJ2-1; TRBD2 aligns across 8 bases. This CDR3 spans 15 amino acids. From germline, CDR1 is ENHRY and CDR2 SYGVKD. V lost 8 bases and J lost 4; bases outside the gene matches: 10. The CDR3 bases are TGTGCCATCCGGGGGGGAGGACTCAAATACAATGAGCAGTTCTTC. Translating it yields CAIRGGGLKYNEQFF.

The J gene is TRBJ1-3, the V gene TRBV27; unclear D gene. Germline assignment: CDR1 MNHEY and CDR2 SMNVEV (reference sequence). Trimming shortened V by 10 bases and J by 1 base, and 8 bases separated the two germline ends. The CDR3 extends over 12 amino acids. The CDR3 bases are TGTGCCACCCGGACGTCTGGAAACACCATATATTTT. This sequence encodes CATRTSGNTIYF.

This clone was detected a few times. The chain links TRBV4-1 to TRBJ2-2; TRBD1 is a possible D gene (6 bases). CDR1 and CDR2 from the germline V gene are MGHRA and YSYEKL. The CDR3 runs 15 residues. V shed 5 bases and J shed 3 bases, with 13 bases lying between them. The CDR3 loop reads CASSYKTGDTGELFF. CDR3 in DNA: TGCGCCAGCAGCTACAAGACAGGTGACACCGGGGAGCTGTTTTTT.

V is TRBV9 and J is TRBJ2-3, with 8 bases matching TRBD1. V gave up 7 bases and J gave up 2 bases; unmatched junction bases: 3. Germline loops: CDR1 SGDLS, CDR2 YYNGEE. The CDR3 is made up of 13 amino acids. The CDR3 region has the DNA TGTGCCAGCGCAGGGGGCCCCACAGATACGCAGTATTTT. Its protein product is CASAGGPTDTQYF.